The clone carrying this TCR beta chain has at least ten counts. Its specificity is unknown. For TCR beta, libraries came from iRepertoire HTBI primers and Arm-PCR of CDR3 regions. TCRdb analysed the multiplex PCR reads with MiXCR anew, one entry per CDR3 protein. The sample carries about 400,000 distinct CDR3 sequences, under 25% recorded once. This sample is part of a study of regulatory T cells in long-lasting Graves disease. This CDR3 has 15 amino acids. The germline V and J ends were trimmed by 7 bases and 0 bases, with 15 bases remaining between them. CDR1 and CDR2 (germline): SNHLY, FYNNEI. Specified time point: persistent/refractory GD, antithyroid drugs over 5 years with positive TRAb. Extracted PBMC RNA gave rise to the TCR library. The authors drew approximately 8.1 milliliters of peripheral blood into EDTA tubes. Study-wide results and limits: Repertoires from persistent disease leaned toward TRBV28, TRBJ1-2 and TRBJ2-5.

Sequenced here: peripheral blood mononuclear cells (PBMCs), sampled when the disease was refractory, from a patient treated with antithyroid drugs. The sequence derives from a female donor with Graves disease. The V and J genes are TRBV2 and TRBJ1-1; unclear D gene. This chain's CDR3 is CASTHGPLLNTEAFF. DNA for the CDR3: TGTGCCAGCACGCACGGCCCCCTTTTGAACACTGAAGCTTTCTTT.